This TCR beta chain was identified in a study of T-cell reconstitution after alpha-beta-depleted transplantation in children. Study-level points and caveats: Surviving recipient T cells and intrathymic progenitors accounted for some patients' high TCRbeta diversity at day 60. Most T-cell counts and diversity one year after the transplant came from T cells that were newly produced. The study reportedly traced alpha-beta T cells about two months after transplant to several hundred expanded graft clones.

For this clonotype: The antigen is undetermined. Germline and junction disagree at one end, which may indicate a read error.

The CDR3 is made up of 17 amino acids. The germline V gene encodes CDR1 MGHRA and CDR2 YSYEKL. Unique molecular identifiers were incorporated during preparation of the TCRbeta library. TCRdb called the PCR reads again in MiXCR, with one record for every CDR3 protein. The top ten clones hold 25% to 30% of a sample with hundreds of thousands of distinct CDR3 sequences, 9.5% to 13% of them seen once. This TCR was recovered from a child under two years old with acute myeloid leukemia, due to receive a stem cell transplant. This specimen consisted of PBMCs, obtained before TCRalphabeta/CD19-depleted stem cell transplant. The rearrangement links TRBV4-1 to TRBJ2-6, with D tentatively TRBD1 (6 bases). The CDR3 reads CAGSQDRGNSGTNVLTF. The CDR3 DNA sequence: TGCGCCGGCAGCCAAGATAGGGGGAACTCTGGGACCAACGTCCTGACTTTC.